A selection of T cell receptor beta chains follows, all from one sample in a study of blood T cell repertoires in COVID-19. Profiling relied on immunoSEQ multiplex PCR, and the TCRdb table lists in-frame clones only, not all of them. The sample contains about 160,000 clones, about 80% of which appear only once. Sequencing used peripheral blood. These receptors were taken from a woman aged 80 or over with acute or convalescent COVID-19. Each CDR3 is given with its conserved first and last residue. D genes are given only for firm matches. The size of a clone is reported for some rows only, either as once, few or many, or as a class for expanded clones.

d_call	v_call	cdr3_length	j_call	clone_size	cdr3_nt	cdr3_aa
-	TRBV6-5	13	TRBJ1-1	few	TGTGCCAGCAGTTCCCCAGGGTTAAGTGAAGCTTTCTTT	CASSSPGLSEAFF
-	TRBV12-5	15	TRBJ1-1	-	TGTGCTAGTGGTTTGGTAGAAAGGGGATCTCTTGGGGCTTTCTTT	CASGLVERGSLGAFF
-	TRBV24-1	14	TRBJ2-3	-	TGTGCCACCAGTGACCCCTCCGGCACAGATACGCAGTATTTT	CATSDPSGTDTQYF
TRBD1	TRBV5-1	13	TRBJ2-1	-	TGCGCCAGCTTCGTCAGGGGGATCGATGAGCAGTTCTTC	CASFVRGIDEQFF
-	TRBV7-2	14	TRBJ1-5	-	TGTGCCAGCAGCTTGCGAGGGAACAATCAGCCCCAGCATTTT	CASSLRGNNQPQHF
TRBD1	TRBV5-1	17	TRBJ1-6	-	TGCGCCAGCAGCTTGCACCAGACAGGGGGCGGAGGTTCACCCCTCCACTTT	CASSLHQTGGGGSPLHF
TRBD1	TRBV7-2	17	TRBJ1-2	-	TGTGCCAGCAGCTTCATAGGGGGACAGGGGGCGTGGTATGGCTACACCTTC	CASSFIGGQGAWYGYTF
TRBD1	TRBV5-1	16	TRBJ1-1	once	TGCGCCAGCAGCCCGACGGGACAGGGATCGAACACTGAAGCTTTCTTT	CASSPTGQGSNTEAFF
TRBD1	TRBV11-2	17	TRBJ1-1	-	TGTGCCAGCAGTCAATACAGGTGGGGACAGGGGAACACTGAAGCTTTCTTT	CASSQYRWGQGNTEAFF
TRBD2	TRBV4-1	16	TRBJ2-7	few	TGCGCCAGCAGACACACAACTAGCGGGAGGGCTCGAGAGCAGTACTTC	CASRHTTSGRAREQYF
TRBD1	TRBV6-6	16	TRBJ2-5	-	TGTGCCAGCAGTCCTCTCTTGACAGGGCCGACGGAGACCCAGTACTTC	CASSPLLTGPTETQYF
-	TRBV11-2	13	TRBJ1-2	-	TGTGCCAGCAGCGCACAACCGTCCTATGGCTACACCTTC	CASSAQPSYGYTF
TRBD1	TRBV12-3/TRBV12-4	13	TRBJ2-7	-	TGTGCCAGCAGTTGGACAGGGCGAAACGAGCAGTACTTC	CASSWTGRNEQYF
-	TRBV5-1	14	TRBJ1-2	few	TGCGCCAGCAGCTTTGGGCCGACTAACTATGGCTACACCTTC	CASSFGPTNYGYTF
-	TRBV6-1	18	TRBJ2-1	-	TGTGCCAGCAGTGAAGCCGACTACCGGGACATCTCCTACAATGAGCAGTTCTTC	CASSEADYRDISYNEQFF
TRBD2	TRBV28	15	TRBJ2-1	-	TGTGCCAGCGTTCCTGGGGCTAGCGGGAGTTATGAGCAGTTCTTC	CASVPGASGSYEQFF
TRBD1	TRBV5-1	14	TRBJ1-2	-	TGCGCCAGCAGCTTGGAGCAGGGGGCCTATGGCTACACCTTC	CASSLEQGAYGYTF
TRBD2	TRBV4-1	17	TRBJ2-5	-	TGCGCCAGCAGCCACGCAGGGCTAGCGGGAGCTCGAGAGACCCAGTACTTC	CASSHAGLAGARETQYF